Listed here are 27 T cell receptor beta chains from one sample, sequenced in a study of beta chain features in type 1 diabetes. As every portion of the isolated RNA was reverse transcribed, the sequencing read expressed TCRB transcripts. Sequencing was performed with immunoSEQ multiplex PCR; in TCRdb, only in-frame clones are kept and a portion is missing. The sample yields 300,000 to 400,000 clones, 9.6% seen once. Points from the study as a whole: In every one of the four CD4+ subsets, TCRB CDR3s were moderately but significantly shorter in Type 1 diabetes patients.

Their antigens are not known. The sequencing input was central memory CD4+ T cells from blood. These receptors were taken from a man aged 25-45 years with type 1 diabetes.

This clone showed up many times. The CDR3 sequence is CASSSSADRVQGDTQYF. CDR3 sequence (DNA): TGTGCCAGCAGCTCCTCTGCCGACAGGGTGCAAGGAGATACGCAGTATTTT. The V call is TRBV7-9, the J call TRBJ2-3; 7 bases agree with TRBD1. Germline V CDR1 and CDR2: SEHNR, FQNEAQ (reference sequence). The V segment lost 4 bases and the J segment 5 bases; nucleotides outside the gene matches: 15. The CDR3 is 17 residues long.

This clone has a handful of counts. This chain joins TRBV11-3 and TRBJ2-1, with D perhaps matching TRBD2 (6 bases). CDR1 SGHNT and CDR2 YENEEA come from the germline V gene. V was shortened by 0 bases and J by 10 bases, with 10 bases between the two germline ends. The CDR3 length is 13 residues. The CDR3 here is CASSLEPRGEQFF. CDR3 bases: TGTGCCAGCAGCTTAGAACCTCGGGGGGAGCAGTTCTTC. Full variable domain (remainder filled in from reference TRBV11-3 and TRBJ2-1): EAGVVQSPRYKIIEKKQPVAFWCNPISGHNTLYWYLQNLGQGPELLIRYENEEAVDDSQLPKDRFSAERLKGVDSTLKIQPAELGDSAVYLCASSLEPRGEQFFGPGTRLTVL.

V usage is TRBV7-2 and J usage is TRBJ1-4; D unresolved. Germline CDR1 is SGHTA and CDR2 is FQGNSA. With 3 bases removed from V and 7 bases from J, the gap between germline ends came to 9 bases. The CDR3 has 13 amino acids. The CDR3 sequence is CASSFTGLEKLFF. Written as DNA, the CDR3 is TGTGCCAGCAGCTTCACCGGCCTTGAAAAACTGTTTTTT.

About this clone: One end of the junction does not line up with germline, which may come from a read error. CDR3 region: CASSQDLEFEQYF. The CDR3 DNA is TGCGCCAGCAGCCAAGACTTAGAGTTCGAGCAGTACTTC. V and J are TRBV7-9 and TRBJ2-7; D unresolved. Germline CDR1 reads SEHNR; CDR2 reads FQNEAQ (reference sequence). The CDR3 extends over 13 amino acids.

With respect to this clone: A single base is all that separates this from a far larger clone, so a read error is likely. V gene TRBV19 combines with J gene TRBJ2-1, with TRBD1 matching over 7 bases. CDR1 is LNHDA, CDR2 SQIVND, per germline (reference sequence). The CDR3 totals 13 residues. V gave up 5 bases and J gave up 5 bases; unmatched junction bases: 3. CDR3 in amino acids: CASSPDRDNEQFF. CDR3 DNA sequence: TGTGCCAGTAGTCCCGACAGGGACAATGAGCAGTTCTTC. The entire variable domain, with the rest obtained from reference TRBV19 and TRBJ2-1, is as follows: DGGITQSPKYLFRKEGQNVTLSCEQNLNHDAMYWYRQDPGQGLRLIYYSQIVNDFQKGDIAEGYSVSREKKESFPLTVTSAQKNPTAFYLCASSPDRDNEQFFGPGTRLTVL.

This clone was counted ten times or more. The V gene is TRBV28, the J gene TRBJ2-3, with 8 bases that match TRBD1. This CDR3 region has 14 residues. The V segment lost 8 bases and the J segment 0 bases; nucleotides outside the gene matches: 4. Germline lookup yields CDR1 MDHEN and CDR2 SYDVKM. The CDR3 region is CASRTGTSTDTQYF. The DNA for the CDR3 is TGTGCCAGCCGGACAGGGACTAGCACAGATACGCAGTATTTT.

Concerning this clone itself: At one end the junction does not follow the germline gene, possibly because of a read error. This rearrangement joins TRBV6-7 to TRBJ2-7; either TRBD1 or TRBD2 may fit D (6 bases each). TRBV6-7 counts as an open reading frame of uncertain function. The CDR3 consists of 15 residues. The CDR3 sequence: CASKRMGALGGEQYF. In nucleotides, the CDR3 is TGTGCCAGCAAGAGAATGGGGGCCCTCGGGGGAGAGCAGTATTTC.

This chain links TRBV28 with TRBJ1-1; no clear D gene. The germline V and J ends were trimmed by 5 bases and 0 bases, with 10 bases remaining between them. Germline V gene lookup returns CDR1 MDHEN and CDR2 SYDVKM. The CDR3 sequence is 14 residues long. The CDR3 nucleotides read TGTGCCAGCAGTGTTGGCGGGGTGAACACTGAAGCTTTCTTT. Translated, it gives CASSVGGVNTEAFF.

This clone turned up a few times. V gene TRBV7-2 combines with J gene TRBJ2-7; the D gene is possibly TRBD1 (5 bases). CDR1 and CDR2 from the germline V gene are SGHTA and FQGNSA. Trimming left V 4 bases short and J 2 bases short, with 12 bases between. This CDR3 comprises 14 residues. The DNA of the CDR3 is TGTGCCAGCAGCTCACAGGATACAACCTACGAGCAGTACTTC. It codes for CASSSQDTTYEQYF.

In its sample, this clone was seen a few times. V gene TRBV7-9 combines with J gene TRBJ1-5; D ambiguous. There are 14 residues in the CDR3. Trimming took 5 bases from V and 7 from J, leaving 15 bases between them. Germline V CDR1 and CDR2: SEHNR, FQNEAQ (reference sequence). This chain's CDR3 is CASSTLTTRQPQHF. The CDR3 DNA sequence: TGTGCCAGCAGCACCCTGACGACGAGGCAGCCCCAGCATTTT.

The V call is TRBV5-1, the J call TRBJ2-1; 10 bases align to TRBD2. The CDR3 runs to 16 residues. Trimming took 5 bases from V and 0 from J; bases not matched to a gene: 5. The V gene's germline CDR1 is SGHRS and CDR2 YFSETQ. CDR3 sequence reads: CASRAASGSSYNEQFF. The CDR3 DNA follows: TGCGCCAGCAGGGCGGCTAGCGGGAGCTCCTACAATGAGCAGTTCTTC.

This clone was found many times. The gene calls are TRBV4-2 and TRBJ2-1, with TRBD2 matching over 11 bases. This CDR3 has 16 residues. Germline CDR1 reads LGHNA; CDR2 reads YNFKEQ. Germline trimming cut 1 base from V and 3 bases from J; bases unmatched to any gene: 2. CDR3: CASSQATSGSYNEQFF. The CDR3 nucleotides read TGTGCCAGCAGCCAAGCCACTAGCGGGAGCTACAATGAGCAGTTCTTC.

On this clone itself: The junction does not match germline at one end; this may be a read error. The rearrangement uses TRBV5-4 and TRBJ2-7; TRBD1 aligns across 8 bases. The germline V gene encodes CDR1 SGHNT and CDR2 YYREEE (reference sequence). This CDR3 contains 16 residues. CDR3 loop: CASSQDIGQGANEQYF. For the CDR3, the DNA is TGCGCCAGCAGCCAAGATATTGGGCAGGGGGCAAACGAGCAGTACTTC.

The genes are TRBV9 and TRBJ2-1; 7 bases are shared with TRBD2. Losses at the gene ends were 4 bases for V and 15 bases for J; bases not matched to a gene: 13. The CDR3 sequence is 13 residues long. The V gene's germline CDR1 is SGDLS and CDR2 YYNGEE. The CDR3 here is CASSIRSGDRLFF. In nucleotides, the CDR3 is TGTGCCAGCAGCATTCGGAGCGGGGATAGGCTGTTCTTC.

This clone turned up a few times. The rearrangement links TRBV28 to TRBJ1-2; no clear D. Germline CDR1 MDHEN, CDR2 SYDVKM. The ends were cut back, 6 bases at V and 2 bases at J, with 10 bases in the middle. The CDR3 spans 13 residues. The CDR3: CASREPQNYGYTF. For the CDR3, the DNA is TGTGCCAGCAGAGAGCCCCAAAACTATGGCTACACCTTC.

The V gene is TRBV6-5, the J gene TRBJ2-1; 11 positions agree with TRBD1. The CDR3 spans 16 residues. J gave up 5 bases and V 2 bases, and 5 bases lay outside the gene matches. Per the germline V gene, CDR1 is MNHEY and CDR2 is SVGAGI. CDR3 in DNA: TGTGCCAGCAGTTACCGGGACAGGGGGTATGACAATGAGCAGTTCTTC. It specifies CASSYRDRGYDNEQFF.

The chain joins TRBV9 to TRBJ2-7; 11 bases are shared with TRBD1. CDR3 length: 18 residues. J gave up 0 bases and V 6 bases, and 14 bases lay outside the gene matches. Germline V CDR1 and CDR2: SGDLS, YYNGEE. CDR3 DNA sequence: TGTGCCAGCATATCCTCCGTCTGGGACAGGGGGACCTCCTACGAGCAGTACTTC. Amino acids: CASISSVWDRGTSYEQYF. The whole variable domain, filled in from reference TRBV9 and TRBJ2-7, reads DSGVTQTPKHLITATGQRVTLRCSPRSGDLSVYWYQQSLDQGLQFLIQYYNGEERAKGNILERFSAQQFPDLHSELNLSSLELGDSALYFCASISSVWDRGTSYEQYFGPGTRLTVT.

The chain couples TRBV9 to TRBJ1-2; TRBD1 agrees at 8 bases. Germline CDR1 and CDR2: SGDLS and YYNGEE. The CDR3 runs 14 residues. Germline trimming cut 3 bases from V and 4 bases from J; bases unmatched to any gene: 5. The CDR3 is CASSARGQGYGYTF. In nucleotides, the CDR3 is TGTGCCAGCAGCGCCCGAGGACAGGGCTATGGCTACACCTTC. Using reference TRBV9 and TRBJ1-2 for the parts outside the CDR3, the full variable domain is DSGVTQTPKHLITATGQRVTLRCSPRSGDLSVYWYQQSLDQGLQFLIQYYNGEERAKGNILERFSAQQFPDLHSELNLSSLELGDSALYFCASSARGQGYGYTFGSGTRLTVV.

This chain joins TRBV6-6 and TRBJ1-1; D not certain. This CDR3 has 13 residues. Germline V gives CDR1 MNHNY, CDR2 SVGAGI (reference sequence). Trimming took off 6 bases at V and 4 bases at J, with 12 bases between the two ends. CDR3 sequence: CASRRMAGTEAFF. For the CDR3, the DNA is TGTGCCAGCAGGCGGATGGCGGGCACTGAAGCTTTCTTT.

The chain combines TRBV7-6 with TRBJ2-7; the D gene is possibly TRBD1 (7 bases). Germline V gene data show CDR1 as SGHVS and CDR2 as FNYEAQ. CDR3 length: 14 residues. Trimming took 5 bases from V and 3 from J, leaving 14 bases between them. The CDR3 sequence is CASSQGGMDYEQYF. Written as DNA, the CDR3 is TGTGCCAGCAGCCAGGGGGGTATGGACTACGAGCAGTACTTC.

This clone showed up many times. This rearrangement joins TRBV5-1 to TRBJ2-4, with TRBD2 as a possible D gene (5 bases). Germline V gene data show CDR1 as SGHRS and CDR2 as YFSETQ. V lost 2 bases, J lost 0 bases, and 12 bases lay in between. This CDR3 has 16 amino acids. The CDR3 region has the DNA TGCGCCAGCAGCTTCAAAGGGAGTGGAGCCAAAAACATTCAGTACTTC. Protein product: CASSFKGSGAKNIQYF.

The CDR3 sequence is CATAGLGYSNQPQHF. The CDR3 region has the DNA TGTGCCACCGCAGGGTTAGGCTATAGCAATCAGCCCCAGCATTTT. V gene TRBV19 combines with J gene TRBJ1-5; TRBD1 might be the D (5 bases). The V gene lost 10 bases and the J gene lost 0 bases, with 16 bases spanning the gap. Germline CDR1 reads LNHDA; CDR2 reads SQIVND (reference sequence). The CDR3 length is 15 residues.

The chain carries TRBV4-3 and TRBJ1-2; D gene ambiguous. The CDR3 is 15 residues long. Trimming pared 4 bases from V and 3 bases from J, leaving 15 bases between. CDR1 LGHNA and CDR2 YSLEER come from the germline V gene. The CDR3, as DNA: TGCGCCAGCAGCCGAGGGTTCCGAGAGGACTATGGCTACACCTTC. Protein: CASSRGFREDYGYTF.

As to this clone: This may stem from a read error, because a much larger clone lies one nucleotide away. Additional DNA sequences in this sample encode the identical CDR3. The chain has TRBV5-4 and TRBJ2-5, with 7 positions matching TRBD2. CDR1 and CDR2 (germline): SGHNT, YYREEE (reference sequence). This CDR3 is 13 amino acids long. J gave up 4 bases and V 2 bases, and 2 bases lay outside the gene matches. The CDR3 region is CASSLAGRETQYF. The CDR3 bases are TGTGCCAGCAGCTTAGCGGGGCGAGAGACCCAGTACTTC. Full variable domain (missing parts from reference TRBV5-4 and TRBJ2-5): ETGVTQSPTHLIKTRGQQVTLRCSSQSGHNTVSWYQQALGQGPQFIFQYYREEENGRGNFPPRFSGLQFPNYSSELNVNALELDDSALYLCASSLAGRETQYFGPGTRLLVL.

This clone turned up a few times. The chain joins TRBV5-1 to TRBJ2-1; D possibly corresponds to TRBD1 (6 bases). The V gene lost 1 base and the J gene lost 8 bases, with 16 bases spanning the gap. CDR3 length: 15 amino acids. From germline, CDR1 is SGHRS and CDR2 YFSETQ. The CDR3 is CASSLSVSGADEQFF. The DNA of the CDR3 is TGCGCCAGCAGCTTGAGTGTATCAGGGGCCGATGAGCAGTTCTTC.

The chain carries TRBV7-9 and TRBJ1-3, with D perhaps TRBD1 (5 bases). The CDR3 covers 16 residues. Germline CDR1 is SEHNR and CDR2 is FQNEAQ (reference sequence). The V gene lost 1 base and the J gene lost 2 bases, with 12 bases spanning the gap. The CDR3 DNA reads as TGTGCCAGCAGCTTAGGGTTCGCGGGGGCTGGAAACACCATATATTTT. It is translated as CASSLGFAGAGNTIYF.

This clone was seen at least ten times. The chain recombines TRBV14 with TRBJ2-1, with D perhaps matching TRBD1 (5 bases). The length of the CDR3 is 14 residues. Germline CDR1 is SGHDN and CDR2 is FVKESK. V gave up 4 bases and J gave up 1 base, with 8 bases separating them. CDR3 in amino acids: CASSPRVSYNEQFF. The DNA of the CDR3 is TGTGCCAGCAGCCCCAGGGTTTCCTACAATGAGCAGTTCTTC.